The text below deals with one T cell receptor (beta chain). These data belong to a study of blood T cell repertoires in COVID-19. In the original processing: Nucleated cell number was recorded as an estimate derived from reference gene primer amplification. Repertoires were generated with immunoSEQ multiplex PCR, while TCRdb's copy carries only in-frame clones and drops some. V, J and clone size were drawn from that table, and D and trimming were deduced from the DNA. Of a few hundred thousand clones in the sample, approximately 86% were seen once. The material sequenced was peripheral blood. This clonotype originated in a woman in her 70s with active or convalescent COVID-19.

Here the CDR3 DNA reads TGTGCCACAGGCCTGGTTCGGGGAAACTACGAGCAGTACTTC. Translated: CATGLVRGNYEQYF. V is TRBV7-9 and J is TRBJ2-7; D is possibly TRBD2 (5 bases). Germline-derived CDR1 and CDR2 are SEHNR and FQNEAQ (reference sequence). V lost 10 bases to trimming and J lost 3 bases, with 19 bases between them. The CDR3 is 14 amino acids.